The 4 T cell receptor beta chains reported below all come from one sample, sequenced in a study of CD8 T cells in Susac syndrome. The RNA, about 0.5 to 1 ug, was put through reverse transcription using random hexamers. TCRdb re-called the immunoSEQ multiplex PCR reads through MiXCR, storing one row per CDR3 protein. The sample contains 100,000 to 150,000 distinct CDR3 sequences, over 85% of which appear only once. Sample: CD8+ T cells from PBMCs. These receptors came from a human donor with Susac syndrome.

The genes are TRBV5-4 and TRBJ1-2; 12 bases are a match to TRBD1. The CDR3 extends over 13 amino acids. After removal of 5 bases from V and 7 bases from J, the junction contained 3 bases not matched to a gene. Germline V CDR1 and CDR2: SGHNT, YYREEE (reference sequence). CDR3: CASRGQGAGGYTF. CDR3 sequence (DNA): TGTGCCAGCAGGGGACAGGGGGCGGGTGGCTACACCTTC.

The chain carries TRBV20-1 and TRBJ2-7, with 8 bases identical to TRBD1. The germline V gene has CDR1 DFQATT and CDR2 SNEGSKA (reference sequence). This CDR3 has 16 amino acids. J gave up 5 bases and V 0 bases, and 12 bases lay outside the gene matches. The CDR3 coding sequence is TGCAGTGCTAGAGATCCTACGACAGGGGAGATCAACGAGCAGTACTTC. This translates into CSARDPTTGEINEQYF.

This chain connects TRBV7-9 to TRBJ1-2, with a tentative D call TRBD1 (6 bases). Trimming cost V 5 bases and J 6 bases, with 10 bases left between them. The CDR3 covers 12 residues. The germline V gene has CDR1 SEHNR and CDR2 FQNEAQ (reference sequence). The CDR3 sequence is CASSPGQNGYTF. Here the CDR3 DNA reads TGTGCCAGCAGCCCCGGACAGAATGGCTACACCTTC.

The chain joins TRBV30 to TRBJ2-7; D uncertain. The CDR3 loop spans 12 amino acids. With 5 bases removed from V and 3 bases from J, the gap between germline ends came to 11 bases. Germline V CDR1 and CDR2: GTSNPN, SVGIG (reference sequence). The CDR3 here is CAWGVADYEQYF. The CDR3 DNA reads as TGTGCCTGGGGGGTGGCGGACTACGAGCAGTACTTC. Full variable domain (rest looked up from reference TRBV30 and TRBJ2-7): SQTIHQWPATLVQPVGSPLSLECTVEGTSNPNLYWYRQAAGRGLQLLFYSVGIGQISSEVPQNLSASRPQDRQFILSSKKLLLSDSGFYLCAWGVADYEQYFGPGTRLTVT.